This T cell receptor beta chain was sequenced for a study of T cell changes during pregnancy in multiple sclerosis. Germline V gives CDR1 SNHLY, CDR2 FYNNEI. V was pared by 5 bases and J by 9 bases, with 21 bases between. The CDR3 extends over 15 amino acids. Profiling relied on immunoSEQ multiplex PCR, and the TCRdb table lists in-frame clones only, not all of them. Of about 36,000 clones in the sample, 80% to 95% were seen once. The material was CD4+ T cells from peripheral blood mononuclear cells, obtained in the third trimester of pregnancy. The rearrangement joins TRBV2 to TRBJ2-3, with D perhaps TRBD1 (6 bases). The receptor's source is a female donor in good health, enrolled as a control in a pregnancy study. The chain's CDR3 is CASSRRQESYQTQYF. Here the CDR3 DNA reads TGTGCCAGCAGTAGACGACAGGAATCCTACCAAACGCAGTATTTT.